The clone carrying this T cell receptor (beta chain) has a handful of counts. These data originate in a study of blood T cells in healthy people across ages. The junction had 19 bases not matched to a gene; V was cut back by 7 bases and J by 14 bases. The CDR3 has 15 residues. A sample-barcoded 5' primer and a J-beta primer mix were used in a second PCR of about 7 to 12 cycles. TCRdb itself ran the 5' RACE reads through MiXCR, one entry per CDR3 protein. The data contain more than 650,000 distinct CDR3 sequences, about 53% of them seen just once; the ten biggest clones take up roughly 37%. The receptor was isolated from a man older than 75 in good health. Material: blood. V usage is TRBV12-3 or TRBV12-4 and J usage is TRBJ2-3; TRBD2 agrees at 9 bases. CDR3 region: CASTPGAGGGRYAYF. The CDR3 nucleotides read TGTGCCAGCACCCCCGGAGCGGGAGGAGGGAGATACGCGTATTTT.